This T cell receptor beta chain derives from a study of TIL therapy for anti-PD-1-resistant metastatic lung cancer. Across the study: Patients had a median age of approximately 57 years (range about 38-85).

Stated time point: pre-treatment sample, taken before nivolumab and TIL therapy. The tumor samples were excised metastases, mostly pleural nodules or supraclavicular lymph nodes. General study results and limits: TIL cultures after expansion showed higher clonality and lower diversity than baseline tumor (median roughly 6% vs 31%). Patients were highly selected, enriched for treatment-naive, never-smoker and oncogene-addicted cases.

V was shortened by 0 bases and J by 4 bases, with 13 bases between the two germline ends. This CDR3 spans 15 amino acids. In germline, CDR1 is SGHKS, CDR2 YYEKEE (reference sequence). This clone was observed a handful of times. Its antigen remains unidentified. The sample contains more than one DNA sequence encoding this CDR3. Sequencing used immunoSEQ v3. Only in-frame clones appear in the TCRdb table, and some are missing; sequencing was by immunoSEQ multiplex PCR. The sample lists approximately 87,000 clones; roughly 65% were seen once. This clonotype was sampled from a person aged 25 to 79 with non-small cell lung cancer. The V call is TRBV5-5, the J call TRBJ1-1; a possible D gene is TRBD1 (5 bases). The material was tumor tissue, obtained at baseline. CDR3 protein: CASSLAGSGGTEAFF. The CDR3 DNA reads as TGTGCCAGCAGCTTGGCGGGGTCGGGGGGCACTGAAGCTTTCTTT.